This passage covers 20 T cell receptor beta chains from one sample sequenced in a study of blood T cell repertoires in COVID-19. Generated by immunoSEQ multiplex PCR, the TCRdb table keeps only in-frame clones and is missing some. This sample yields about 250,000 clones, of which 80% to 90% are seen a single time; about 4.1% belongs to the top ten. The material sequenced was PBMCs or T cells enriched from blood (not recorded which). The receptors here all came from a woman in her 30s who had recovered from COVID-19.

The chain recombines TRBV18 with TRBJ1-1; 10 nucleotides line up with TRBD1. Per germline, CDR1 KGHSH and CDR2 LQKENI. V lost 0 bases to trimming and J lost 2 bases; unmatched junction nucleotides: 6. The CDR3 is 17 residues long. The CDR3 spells CASSPPGTGVRNTEAFF. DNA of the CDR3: TGTGCCAGCTCACCACCTGGGACAGGGGTCCGAAACACTGAAGCTTTCTTT. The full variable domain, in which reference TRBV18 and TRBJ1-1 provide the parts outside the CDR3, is NAGVMQNPRHLVRRRGQEARLRCSPMKGHSHVYWYRQLPEEGLKFMVYLQKENIIDESGMPKERFSAEFPKEGPSILRIQQVVRGDSAAYFCASSPPGTGVRNTEAFFGQGTRLTVV.

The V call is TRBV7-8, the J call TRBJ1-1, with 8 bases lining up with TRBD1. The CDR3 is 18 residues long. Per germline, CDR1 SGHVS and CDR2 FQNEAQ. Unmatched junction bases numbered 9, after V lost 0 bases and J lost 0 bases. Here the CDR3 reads CASSLAAGGTTMNTEAFF. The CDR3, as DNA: TGTGCCAGCAGCTTAGCGGCAGGGGGCACGACCATGAACACTGAAGCTTTCTTT. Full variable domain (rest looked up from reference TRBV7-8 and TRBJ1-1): GAGVSQSPRYKVAKRGQDVALRCDPISGHVSLFWYQQALGQGPEFLTYFQNEAQLDKSGLPSDRFFAERPEGSVSTLKIQRTQQEDSAVYLCASSLAAGGTTMNTEAFFGQGTRLTVV.

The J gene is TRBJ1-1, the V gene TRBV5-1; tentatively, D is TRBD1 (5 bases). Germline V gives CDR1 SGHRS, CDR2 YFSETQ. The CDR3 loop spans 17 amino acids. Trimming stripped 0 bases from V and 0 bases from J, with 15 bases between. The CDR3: CASSLGQGSGLNTEAFF. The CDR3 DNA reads TGCGCCAGCAGCTTGGGTCAGGGCTCAGGTTTGAACACTGAAGCTTTCTTT.

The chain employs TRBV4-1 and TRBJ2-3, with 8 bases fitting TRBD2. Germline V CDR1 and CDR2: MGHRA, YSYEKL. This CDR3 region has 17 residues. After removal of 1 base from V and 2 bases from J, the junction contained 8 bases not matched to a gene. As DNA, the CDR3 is TGCGCCAGCAGCCAAGTGGGCGGGGGGCCCCTCACAGATACGCAGTATTTT. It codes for CASSQVGGGPLTDTQYF.

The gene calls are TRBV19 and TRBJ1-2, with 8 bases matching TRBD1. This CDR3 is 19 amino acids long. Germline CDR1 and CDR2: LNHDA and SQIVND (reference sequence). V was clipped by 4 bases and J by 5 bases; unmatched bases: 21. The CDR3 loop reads CASSTSRGQGWQMRYGYTF. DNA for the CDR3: TGTGCCAGTAGTACTTCCCGCGGACAGGGTTGGCAAATGCGGTATGGCTACACCTTC.

CDR3 DNA: TGTGCCAGCAGCCCCAGGGGGGATCAGCCCCAGCATTTT. Residues: CASSPRGDQPQHF. The chain joins TRBV3-1 (or the pseudogene TRBV3-2) to TRBJ1-5; 7 nucleotides line up with TRBD1. V dropped 4 bases and J dropped 5; count of bases not matched to a gene: 2. This CDR3 has 13 residues. Germline loops: CDR1 LGHDT, CDR2 YNNKEL (reference sequence).

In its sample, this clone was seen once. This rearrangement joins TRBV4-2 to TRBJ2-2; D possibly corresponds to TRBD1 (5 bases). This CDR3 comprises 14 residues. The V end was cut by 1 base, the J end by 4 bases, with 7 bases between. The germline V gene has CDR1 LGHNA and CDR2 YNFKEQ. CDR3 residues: CASSQGQTTGELFF. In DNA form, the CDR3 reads TGTGCCAGCAGCCAAGGACAGACCACCGGGGAGCTGTTTTTT.

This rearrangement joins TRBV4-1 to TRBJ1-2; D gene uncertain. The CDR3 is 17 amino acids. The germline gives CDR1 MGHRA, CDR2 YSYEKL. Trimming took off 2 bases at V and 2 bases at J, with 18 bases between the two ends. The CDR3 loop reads CASSQTMTTPDNYGYTF. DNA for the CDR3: TGCGCCAGCAGCCAAACCATGACTACGCCGGACAACTATGGCTACACCTTC.

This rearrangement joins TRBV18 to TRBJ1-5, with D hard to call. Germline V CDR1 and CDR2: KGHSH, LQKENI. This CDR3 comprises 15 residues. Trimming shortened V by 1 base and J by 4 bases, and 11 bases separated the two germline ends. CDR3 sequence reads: CASSPHRRVNQPQHF. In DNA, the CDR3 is TGTGCCAGCTCACCACATCGGAGGGTAAATCAGCCCCAGCATTTT.

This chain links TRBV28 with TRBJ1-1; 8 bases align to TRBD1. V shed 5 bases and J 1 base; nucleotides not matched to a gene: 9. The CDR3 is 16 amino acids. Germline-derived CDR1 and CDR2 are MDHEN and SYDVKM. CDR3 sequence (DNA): TGTGCCAGCAGTCATAGCAGGACAGGGAGGAACACTGAAGCTTTCTTT. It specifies CASSHSRTGRNTEAFF.

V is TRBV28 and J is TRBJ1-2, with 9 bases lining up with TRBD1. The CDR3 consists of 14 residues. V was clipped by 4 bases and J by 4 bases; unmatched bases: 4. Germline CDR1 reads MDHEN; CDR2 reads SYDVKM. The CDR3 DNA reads TGTGCCAGCAGTTCTGGACAGGGGCGCTATGGCTACACCTTC. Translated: CASSSGQGRYGYTF.

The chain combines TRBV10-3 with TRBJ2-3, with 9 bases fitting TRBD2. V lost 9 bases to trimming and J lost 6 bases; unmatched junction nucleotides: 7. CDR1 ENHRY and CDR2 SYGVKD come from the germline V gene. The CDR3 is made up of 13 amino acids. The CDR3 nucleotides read TGTGCCATTAGCGGGGGACCTGCTGATACGCAGTATTTT. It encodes CAISGGPADTQYF.

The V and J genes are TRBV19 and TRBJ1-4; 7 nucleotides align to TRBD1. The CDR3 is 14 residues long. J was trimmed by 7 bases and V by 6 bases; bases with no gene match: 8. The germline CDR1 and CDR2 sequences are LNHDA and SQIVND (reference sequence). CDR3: CASRDTQGGEKLFF. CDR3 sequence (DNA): TGTGCCAGTAGAGATACCCAGGGGGGTGAAAAACTGTTTTTT.

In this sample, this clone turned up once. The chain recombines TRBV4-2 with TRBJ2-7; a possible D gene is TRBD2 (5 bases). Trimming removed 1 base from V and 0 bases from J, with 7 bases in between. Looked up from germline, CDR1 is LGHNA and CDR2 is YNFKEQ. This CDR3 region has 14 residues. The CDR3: CASSQVGSSYEQYF. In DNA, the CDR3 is TGTGCCAGCAGCCAAGTTGGGAGCTCCTACGAGCAGTACTTC.

In DNA, the CDR3 is TGTGCCTGGAGTGTAACGAGGGAAACTGAAGCTTTCTTT. Translation: CAWSVTRETEAFF. V gene TRBV30 combines with J gene TRBJ1-1, with no clear D. This CDR3 comprises 13 residues. V lost 0 bases to trimming and J lost 5 bases, with 10 bases between them. Per germline, CDR1 GTSNPN and CDR2 SVGIG (reference sequence).

In DNA form, the CDR3 reads TGTGCCAGCAGCTACCGACTGACCTCTGGAAACACCATATATTTT. This codes for CASSYRLTSGNTIYF. The chain is built from TRBV28 and TRBJ1-3, with D unresolved. The V gene's germline CDR1 is MDHEN and CDR2 SYDVKM. The CDR3 totals 15 residues. The V end lost 6 bases, the J end lost 0 bases, and 12 bases lay between the germline ends.

This CDR3 reads CASSPKVGAAETQYF. The CDR3 DNA is TGTGCCAGCAGCCCGAAGGTGGGGGCGGCGGAGACCCAGTACTTC. The gene calls are TRBV7-9 and TRBJ2-5; D is possibly TRBD1 (6 bases). Trimming left V 5 bases short and J 5 bases short, with 18 bases between. Germline lookup yields CDR1 SEHNR and CDR2 FQNEAQ (reference sequence). The CDR3 covers 15 residues.

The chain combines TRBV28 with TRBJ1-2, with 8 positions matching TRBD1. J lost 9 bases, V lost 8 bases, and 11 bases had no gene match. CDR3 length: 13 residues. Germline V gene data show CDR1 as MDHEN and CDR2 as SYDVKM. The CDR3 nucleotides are TGTGCCAGCCGTCCCCCCTGGGACAGGAGCTACACCTTC. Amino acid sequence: CASRPPWDRSYTF.

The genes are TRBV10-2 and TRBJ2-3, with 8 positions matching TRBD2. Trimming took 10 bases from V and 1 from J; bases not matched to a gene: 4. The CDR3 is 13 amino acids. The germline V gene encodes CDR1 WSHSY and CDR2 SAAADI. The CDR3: CAKETSGTDTQYF. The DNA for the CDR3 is TGCGCCAAAGAGACTAGCGGCACAGATACGCAGTATTTT.

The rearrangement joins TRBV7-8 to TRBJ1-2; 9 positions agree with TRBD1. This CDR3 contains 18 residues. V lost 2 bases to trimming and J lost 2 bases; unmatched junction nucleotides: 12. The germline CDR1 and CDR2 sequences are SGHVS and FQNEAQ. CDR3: CASSLPLTGGRFNYGYTF. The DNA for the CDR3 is TGTGCCAGCAGCTTACCTCTGACAGGGGGAAGGTTCAACTATGGCTACACCTTC.